Listed below are T cell receptor beta chains from one sample, sequenced in a study of beta chain features in type 1 diabetes. Assay: immunoSEQ multiplex PCR; the TCRdb copy retains only in-frame clones and omits some. The sample gives approximately 400,000 clones, less than 15% of which show up once; 0.019% is in the top ten. Sequencing used naive CD4+ T cells from blood. These receptors all stem from a woman aged 18-30 years in good health. CDR3s include the opening cysteine and the closing phenylalanine or tryptophan. Only part of the rows carry a size: once, few, many, or a class if the clone is expanded.

v_gene | abundance | CDR3aa
TRBV11-3 | . | CASRASGDNEQFF
TRBV7-8 | few | CASSPHGNTEAFF
TRBV5-1 | few | CASSLGRLVDNEQFF
TRBV6-5 | . | CASSARGDEQFF
TRBV7-2 | . | CASSPPSSYEQYF
TRBV25-1 | . | CASSPGQGAFF
TRBV7-3 | . | CASSQLATSTDTQYF
TRBV28 | few | CASSLRGNTQYF
TRBV5-4 | few | CASSSLGSGSYEQYF
TRBV13 | few | CASSLGWGRGEQYF
TRBV5-1 | . | CASSRGVKDVGDTQYF
TRBV9 | few | CASREITGVGTEAFF
TRBV30 | . | CAWGTPGQGFNYGYTF
TRBV5-4 | few | CASSGARENTGELFF
TRBV6-6 | . | CASSYSSGGYGYTF
TRBV27 | . | CASRTGQPYGYTF
TRBV30 | . | CAWSGRNQETQYF
TRBV19 | . | CASSSKGTGTEAFF
TRBV30 | few | CAGGGTEAFF
TRBV14 | few | CASSRIPGQAFSGANVLTF